Below are 25 T cell receptor beta chains sequenced from a single sample in a study of identical twins. TCRdb called the 5' RACE reads again in MiXCR, with one record for every CDR3 protein. This table has some 760,000 distinct CDR3 sequences, 18% appearing once. This same sample was also taken into another study, of T cells expressing NK-cell markers.

Material for sequencing was PBMCs. These receptor sequences come from a woman under 30 in good health.

This clonotype has a handful of counts. V and J are TRBV7-2 and TRBJ2-2, with 9 bases that match TRBD2. This CDR3 region has 15 residues. V was clipped by 6 bases and J by 0 bases; unmatched bases: 2. CDR1 and CDR2 from the germline V gene are SGHTA and FQGNSA. CDR3 residues: CASSPSGTNTGELFF. The CDR3 nucleotides are TGTGCCAGCAGTCCTAGCGGGACGAACACCGGGGAGCTGTTTTTT. The full variable domain, its missing parts supplied by reference TRBV7-2 and TRBJ2-2, is GAGVSQSPSNKVTEKGKDVELRCDPISGHTALYWYRQSLGQGLEFLIYFQGNSAPDKSGLPSDRFSAERTGGSVSTLTIQRTQQEDSAVYLCASSPSGTNTGELFFGEGSRLTVL.

In this sample, this clonotype turned up many times. One end of the junction fails to match germline, which may point to a read error. This sequence joins TRBV20-1 and TRBJ2-3; 7 positions agree with TRBD1. Germline CDR1 is DFQATT and CDR2 is SNEGSKA (reference sequence). This CDR3 is 13 amino acids long. Here the CDR3 DNA reads TGCAGTGCGAGAGGTCAGGGGGTGGATACGCAGTATTTT. This translates into CSARGQGVDTQYF.

The chain uses TRBV20-1 and TRBJ1-1; TRBD1 matches 9 bases. This CDR3 is 14 amino acids long. Germline assignment: CDR1 DFQATT and CDR2 SNEGSKA (reference sequence). The CDR3 reads CSVVQGAFGTEAFF. CDR3 nucleotide sequence: TGCAGCGTGGTACAGGGGGCTTTTGGCACTGAAGCTTTCTTT.

This clonotype was picked up a small number of times. The chain employs TRBV10-3 and TRBJ2-1, with 10 bases lining up with TRBD1. The CDR3 extends over 14 amino acids. The J segment lost 4 bases and the V segment lost 7 bases, leaving 4 bases of the junction unmatched. Germline V gene lookup returns CDR1 ENHRY and CDR2 SYGVKD. The CDR3 reads CAITRDRGYNEQFF. Here the CDR3 DNA reads TGTGCCATCACCCGGGACAGGGGATACAATGAGCAGTTCTTC.

In its sample, this clonotype was seen many times. The gene calls are TRBV5-1 and TRBJ2-1; 7 bases fit TRBD2. The CDR3 is made up of 14 amino acids. The J segment lost 5 bases and the V segment lost 6 bases, leaving 8 bases of the junction unmatched. Germline V gene data show CDR1 as SGHRS and CDR2 as YFSETQ. CDR3 sequence (DNA): TGCGCCAGCAACGAGGGGAGCGGGAACAATGAGCAGTTCTTC. The encoded protein is CASNEGSGNNEQFF. Full variable domain (rest looked up from reference TRBV5-1 and TRBJ2-1): KAGVTQTPRYLIKTRGQQVTLSCSPISGHRSVSWYQQTPGQGLQFLFEYFSETQRNKGNFPGRFSGRQFSNSRSEMNVSTLELGDSALYLCASNEGSGNNEQFFGPGTRLTVL.

The chain recombines TRBV29-1 with TRBJ2-6, with D possibly matching TRBD2 (6 bases). Germline V gene sequence: CDR1 SQVTM, CDR2 ANQGSEA. Between the trimmed V and J ends, which lost 1 base and 0 bases, there was a span of 16 bases. This CDR3 has 18 amino acids. The chain's CDR3 is CSVEGKGLGGSGANVLTF. DNA of the CDR3: TGCAGCGTTGAAGGGAAGGGACTCGGGGGCTCTGGGGCCAACGTCCTGACTTTC.

This clonotype was detected a few times. The chain joins TRBV9 to TRBJ1-4; no definite D call. Germline lookup yields CDR1 SGDLS and CDR2 YYNGEE. The CDR3 spans 17 residues. V was shortened by 4 bases and J by 0 bases, with 16 bases between the two germline ends. The CDR3 reads CASSYGPSGATNEKLFF. CDR3 in DNA: TGTGCCAGCAGCTATGGACCATCTGGTGCAACTAATGAAAAACTGTTTTTT.

The table lists this clonotype with a few counts. J is TRBJ1-6 and V is TRBV5-1, with TRBD1 matching over 10 bases. This CDR3 is 16 amino acids long. Unmatched junction bases numbered 8, after V lost 2 bases and J lost 9 bases. The germline CDR1 and CDR2 sequences are SGHRS and YFSETQ. The CDR3 nucleotides are TGCGCCAGCAGCTTTGTTCGGGACAGGGGAAGTTCACCCCTCCACTTT. Protein sequence: CASSFVRDRGSSPLHF.

This chain connects TRBV6-1 to TRBJ2-7, with D perhaps TRBD2 (6 bases). Deletions cut 7 bases from V and 0 bases from J, with 13 bases between. Germline lookup yields CDR1 MNHNS and CDR2 SASEGT. The CDR3 loop spans 14 amino acids. CDR3 in DNA: TGTGCCAGCATGCCTGGAGGGAGCTCCTACGAGCAGTACTTC. It translates to CASMPGGSSYEQYF.

This clonotype came up once. This chain links TRBV20-1 with TRBJ2-3; D uncertain. The V gene's germline CDR1 is DFQATT and CDR2 SNEGSKA (reference sequence). This CDR3 has 14 amino acids. Trimming took 3 bases from V and 5 from J, leaving 15 bases between them. CDR3 nucleotides: TGCAGTGCTAGCTCTGGGCTAGTTGGAGATACGCAGTATTTT. Its protein product is CSASSGLVGDTQYF.

The CDR3 here is CSVPYWNEQFF. The CDR3 nucleotides read TGCAGCGTTCCCTACTGGAATGAGCAGTTCTTC. The chain combines TRBV29-1 with TRBJ2-1; D unclear. V was clipped by 5 bases and J by 7 bases, with 9 bases between them. CDR1 is SQVTM and CDR2 is ANQGSEA in the germline V gene. The CDR3 covers 11 residues.

About this clonotype: A much larger clone lies a single base off, so this may be a read error. This chain connects TRBV7-9 to TRBJ1-5; no firm D call. V lost 2 bases, J lost 1 base, and 3 bases lay in between. Germline V gene lookup returns CDR1 SEHNR and CDR2 FQNEAQ (reference sequence). CDR3 length equals 13 residues. The CDR3 here is CASSLQSNQPQHF. DNA of the CDR3: TGTGCCAGCAGCTTACAAAGCAATCAGCCCCAGCATTTT.

This clonotype was seen more than once but under ten times. V is TRBV4-1 and J is TRBJ2-1; 11 bases map to TRBD2. The CDR3 loop spans 16 amino acids. V trimming: 4 bases; J trimming: 3 bases; junction bases outside the gene matches: 5. The V gene's germline CDR1 is MGHRA and CDR2 YSYEKL. This chain's CDR3 is CASSPGTSGYYNEQFF. The CDR3 bases are TGCGCCAGCAGCCCTGGGACTAGCGGATACTACAATGAGCAGTTCTTC.

The chain combines TRBV12-3 or TRBV12-4 with TRBJ2-7; unclear D gene. This CDR3 is built from 13 residues. Trimming removed 1 base from V and 7 bases from J, with 11 bases in between. This CDR3 reads CASSLGHPFEQYF. In DNA, the CDR3 is TGTGCCAGCAGTTTAGGCCACCCGTTTGAGCAGTACTTC.

The chain couples TRBV5-1 to TRBJ1-5; D may be TRBD1 (6 bases). CDR1 and CDR2 (germline): SGHRS, YFSETQ. V lost 0 bases, J lost 2 bases, and 21 bases lay in between. The CDR3 has 19 residues. The CDR3 loop is CASSLDPGGRSDGNQPQHF. CDR3 DNA sequence: TGCGCCAGCAGCTTGGACCCCGGGGGGCGGAGTGATGGCAATCAGCCCCAGCATTTT. Based on the CDR3 plus reference TRBV5-1 and TRBJ1-5, the full variable domain is KAGVTQTPRYLIKTRGQQVTLSCSPISGHRSVSWYQQTPGQGLQFLFEYFSETQRNKGNFPGRFSGRQFSNSRSEMNVSTLELGDSALYLCASSLDPGGRSDGNQPQHFGDGTRLSIL.

This clonotype showed up just a few times. This chain joins TRBV7-2 and TRBJ2-1, with 9 positions matching TRBD2. Trimming took 5 bases from V and 7 from J; bases not matched to a gene: 9. The CDR3 is made up of 15 amino acids. Germline loops: CDR1 SGHTA, CDR2 FQGNSA. As DNA, the CDR3 is TGTGCCAGCAGCCGCGTAGCGGGAGAGTGGAATGAGCAGTTCTTC. This sequence encodes CASSRVAGEWNEQFF.

This clonotype was recorded a few times. The V call is TRBV20-1, the J call TRBJ2-1, with 7 nucleotides matching TRBD1. Looked up from germline, CDR1 is DFQATT and CDR2 is SNEGSKA (reference sequence). V lost 2 bases, J lost 4 bases, and 8 bases stayed unmatched. The CDR3 extends over 15 amino acids. The CDR3 DNA is TGCAGTGCTAGATACCGACAGGGCTCGTACAATGAGCAGTTCTTC. Its protein product is CSARYRQGSYNEQFF.

The chain recombines TRBV5-6 with TRBJ1-1; D possibly corresponds to TRBD1 (6 bases). The CDR3 is made up of 16 amino acids. Germline lookup yields CDR1 SGHDT and CDR2 YYEEEE. Between the trimmed V and J ends, which lost 3 bases and 1 base, there was a span of 16 bases. CDR3 region: CASSSTGERENTEAFF. The CDR3 DNA reads as TGTGCCAGCAGCTCGACAGGCGAGAGAGAGAACACTGAAGCTTTCTTT.

This clonotype was detected a few times. The rearrangement uses TRBV14 and TRBJ2-1; D unresolved. CDR1 and CDR2 (germline): SGHDN, FVKESK. The V and J ends lost 0 bases and 6 bases respectively, with 12 bases between them. CDR3 length equals 15 residues. In nucleotides, the CDR3 is TGTGCCAGCAGCCAAGATTTTCGAGCGAGCAATGAGCAGTTCTTC. Translating gives CASSQDFRASNEQFF. Variable domain in full (rest from reference TRBV14 and TRBJ2-1): EAGVTQFPSHSVIEKGQTVTLRCDPISGHDNLYWYRRVMGKEIKFLLHFVKESKQDESGMPNNRFLAERTGGTYSTLKVQPAELEDSGVYFCASSQDFRASNEQFFGPGTRLTVL.

The V call is TRBV7-6, the J call TRBJ2-3; 10 bases fit TRBD2. Germline loops: CDR1 SGHVS, CDR2 FNYEAQ. V dropped 5 bases and J dropped 2; count of bases not matched to a gene: 7. The CDR3 runs 16 residues. The CDR3 DNA sequence: TGTGCCAGCAGCCCACGGACTAGCGGACCCACAGATACGCAGTATTTT. Residues: CASSPRTSGPTDTQYF.

The chain couples TRBV6-1 to TRBJ2-3, with D perhaps TRBD2 (6 bases). Germline V lookup: CDR1 MNHNS, CDR2 SASEGT. Deletions cut 6 bases from V and 1 base from J, with 11 bases between. The CDR3 covers 14 residues. The DNA of the CDR3 is TGTGCCAGCAGCAGGAGGAGGGGCACAGATACGCAGTATTTT. It is translated as CASSRRRGTDTQYF.

The chain links TRBV12-3 or TRBV12-4 to TRBJ1-1; D ambiguous. V was shortened by 3 bases and J by 8 bases, with 13 bases between the two germline ends. CDR3 length equals 13 residues. DNA of the CDR3: TGTGCCAGCAGTTTTGTTGCTCAAGGGGAAGCTTTCTTT. This codes for CASSFVAQGEAFF.

The chain employs TRBV5-6 and TRBJ2-7; maybe TRBD2 (6 bases). Germline CDR1 reads SGHDT; CDR2 reads YYEEEE. The CDR3 totals 14 residues. With 3 bases removed from V and 0 bases from J, the gap between germline ends came to 10 bases. CDR3 loop: CASSSPGVSYEQYF. The CDR3 region has the DNA TGTGCCAGCAGCTCACCGGGGGTCTCCTACGAGCAGTACTTC.

The rearrangement links TRBV3-1 to TRBJ2-3; 8 nucleotides align to TRBD2. Germline loops: CDR1 LGHDT, CDR2 YNNKEL (reference sequence). V gave up 11 bases and J gave up 4 bases; unmatched junction bases: 23. The length of the CDR3 is 18 residues. The CDR3 here is CAFSPGTRLSSGPDTQYF. Written as DNA, the CDR3 is TGTGCCTTCAGTCCCGGGACTAGGTTGTCGTCAGGGCCAGATACGCAGTATTTT.

This clonotype showed up just a few times. The chain uses TRBV3-1 and TRBJ2-7; no firm D call. Trimming left V 7 bases short and J 5 bases short, with 12 bases between. The germline CDR1 and CDR2 sequences are LGHDT and YNNKEL (reference sequence). The CDR3 is made up of 12 amino acids. In nucleotides, the CDR3 is TGTGCCAGCACTCGCAATGCGCACGAGCAGTACTTC. It translates to CASTRNAHEQYF.